This TCR beta chain was retrieved from a study of blood T cells in healthy people across ages. General study findings and limits: In older individuals, TCR beta diversity per million T cells was lower, falling roughly linearly with age.

Trimming took 3 bases from V and 3 from J; bases not matched to a gene: 7. Germline V lookup: CDR1 LNHDA, CDR2 SQIVND (reference sequence). The CDR3 runs to 16 residues. Note on this clonotype: Its antigen is as yet unknown.

For the second PCR, which ran for about 6 to 11 cycles, a sample-barcoded 5' primer and a J-beta primer mix were used. Individual samples furnished no less than 2.5 million CDR3-containing paired-end reads apiece. TCRdb used MiXCR to reprocess the 5' RACE reads, holding one entry per CDR3 protein. In the table there are approximately 730,000 distinct CDR3 sequences, roughly 53% of which are singletons. This TCR derives from a man older than 75 in good health. The chain joins TRBV19 to TRBJ2-7, with 11 bases lining up with TRBD1. The sample was blood. The CDR3 DNA sequence: TGTGCCAGTAGTATTCCCACCGGGACAGGGGGCTACGAGCAGTACTTC. Its protein is CASSIPTGTGGYEQYF.